The present TCR beta chain was sequenced within a study of blood T cell repertoires in COVID-19. The overall study: From T cells, B-cell-depleted T cells, or PBMCs came the material, which was cDNA or gDNA.

Original data processing: From reference gene primer amplification, estimates of nucleated cell counts were derived. Repertoires were generated with immunoSEQ multiplex PCR, while TCRdb's copy carries only in-frame clones and drops some. V and J calls and clone size are given by that table; D and trimming were obtained from the DNA. The table includes about 130,000 clones, 81% detected once. The V gene's germline CDR1 is PRHDT and CDR2 FYEKMQ (reference sequence). The length of the CDR3 is 13 residues. The V and J ends lost 11 bases and 4 bases respectively, with 17 bases between them. The chain recombines TRBV13 with TRBJ1-2; D call uncertain. The sequencing input was peripheral blood. This clonotype originated in a woman aged 60-75 years with active or convalescent COVID-19. Written as DNA, the CDR3 is TGTGCCTTTACCCAGCGGCGAGTCTATGGCTACACCTTC. Translating gives CAFTQRRVYGYTF. Full variable domain (rest looked up from reference TRBV13 and TRBJ1-2): AAGVIQSPRHLIKEKRETATLKCYPIPRHDTVYWYQQGPGQDPQFLISFYEKMQSDKGSIPDRFSAQQFSDYHSELNMSSLELGDSALYFCAFTQRRVYGYTFGSGTRLTVV.